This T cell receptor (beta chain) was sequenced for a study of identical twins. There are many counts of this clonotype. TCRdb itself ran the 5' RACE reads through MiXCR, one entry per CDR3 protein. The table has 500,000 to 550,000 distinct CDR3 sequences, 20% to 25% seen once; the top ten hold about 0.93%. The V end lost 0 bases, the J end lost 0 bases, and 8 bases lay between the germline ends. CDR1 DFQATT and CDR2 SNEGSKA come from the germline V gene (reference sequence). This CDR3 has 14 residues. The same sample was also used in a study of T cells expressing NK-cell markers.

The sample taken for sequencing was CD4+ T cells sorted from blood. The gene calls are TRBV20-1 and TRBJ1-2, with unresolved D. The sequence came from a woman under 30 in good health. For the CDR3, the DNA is TGCAGTGCTAGAGACCGGGTTACTAACTATGGCTACACCTTC. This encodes CSARDRVTNYGYTF.